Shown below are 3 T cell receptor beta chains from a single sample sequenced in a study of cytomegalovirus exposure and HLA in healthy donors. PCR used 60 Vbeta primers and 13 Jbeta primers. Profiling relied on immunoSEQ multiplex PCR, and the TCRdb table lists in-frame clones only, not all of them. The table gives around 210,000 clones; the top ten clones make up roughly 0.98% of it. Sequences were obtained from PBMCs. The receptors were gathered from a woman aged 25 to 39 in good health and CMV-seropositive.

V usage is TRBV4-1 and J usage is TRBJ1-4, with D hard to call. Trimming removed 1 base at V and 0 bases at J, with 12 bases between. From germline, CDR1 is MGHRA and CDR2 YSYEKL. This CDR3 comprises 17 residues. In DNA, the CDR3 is TGCGCCAGCAGCCAAGTCGTCCCTCGTGCAACTAATGAAAAACTGTTTTTT. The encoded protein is CASSQVVPRATNEKLFF.

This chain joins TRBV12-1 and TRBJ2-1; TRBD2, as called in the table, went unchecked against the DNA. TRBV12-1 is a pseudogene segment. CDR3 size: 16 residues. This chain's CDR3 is CASSCSTSGGVCEQFF. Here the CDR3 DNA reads TGTGCCAGCAGCTGTTCGACTAGCGGGGGGGTTTGTGAGCAGTTCTTC.

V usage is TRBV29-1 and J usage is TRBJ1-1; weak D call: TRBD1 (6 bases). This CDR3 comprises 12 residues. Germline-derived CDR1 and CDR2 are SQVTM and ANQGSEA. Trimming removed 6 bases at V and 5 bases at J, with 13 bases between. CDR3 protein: CSVSGVGTEAFF. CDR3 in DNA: TGCAGCGTCTCAGGGGTGGGAACTGAAGCTTTCTTT.